This T cell receptor (beta chain) is from a study of monozygotic twins with inflammatory bowel disease. As regards this clonotype: Its specificity is unknown.

The study's findings and limits: Especially with disease activity, IBD patients shared fewer clonotypes with others than healthy twins did. By inverse Simpson index, TCRbeta diversity was lower in IBD patients than in healthy co-twins.

CDR1 KGHSH and CDR2 LQKENI come from the germline V gene. This CDR3 comprises 15 residues. TCRdb reprocessed the 5' RACE reads and stores each CDR3 protein as one record, lacking DNA. The sample has about 330,000 distinct CDR3 sequences; the top ten hold around 2%. The chain combines TRBV18 with TRBJ2-7; as DNA is missing, the TRBD1 call by TCRdb cannot be tested. Sequenced: blood. The receptor was derived from a human donor with ulcerative colitis or Crohn's disease, or a healthy co-twin of an affected twin (not recorded which). CDR3 sequence: CASSPGGLGPYEQYF.